The present T cell receptor (beta chain) was sequenced within a study of technical replicates of blood from a few donors (TCRdb year 2017). On this clone itself: The antigen this receptor binds is unknown. No much larger clone is present one base from it, and per-base qualities are unavailable.

V lost 4 bases and J lost 6 bases, and the count of bases not matched to a germline gene is 11. CDR1 and CDR2 (MGHRA, YSYEKL) derive from the germline V gene. Taken from cysteine to phenylalanine, the CDR3 has 16 residues. Only CDR3 DNA is held: 48 bases, read in frame from base 1. The method behind the library was the immunoSEQ multiplex PCR assay. As stored in TCRdb, this immuneACCESS dataset retains in-frame rearrangements with V and J assigned. A fraction of the clones does not appear; measured against another copy, unresolved V genes explain less than half of the discrepancy, and the remainder lacks a known reason. Recorded for this sample are some 84,000 clones; around 90% of them occurred a single time. The ten most abundant clones make up about 0.39% of the sample.

The TCR was taken from a human donor in good health. Sequenced material: T cells isolated from PBMCs. The V gene is TRBV4-1 and the J gene is TRBJ2-7; 11 junctional bases match TRBD2. The DNA sequence follows: TGCGCCAGCAGCCTCCCTACTAGCGGGAGATGGGGCGAGCAGTACTTC. This codes for CASSLPTSGRWGEQYF.